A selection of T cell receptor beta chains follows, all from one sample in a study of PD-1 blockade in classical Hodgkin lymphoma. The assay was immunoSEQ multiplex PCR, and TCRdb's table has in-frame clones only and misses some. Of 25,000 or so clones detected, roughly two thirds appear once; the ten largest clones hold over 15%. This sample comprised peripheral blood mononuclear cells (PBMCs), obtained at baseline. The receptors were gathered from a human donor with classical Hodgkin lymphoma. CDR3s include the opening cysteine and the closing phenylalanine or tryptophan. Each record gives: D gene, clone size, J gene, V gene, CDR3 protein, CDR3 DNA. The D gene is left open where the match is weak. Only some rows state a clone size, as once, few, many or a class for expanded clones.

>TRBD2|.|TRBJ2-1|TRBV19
CASSIVGPSGGADEQFF
TGTGCCAGTAGTATAGTCGGTCCGAGCGGGGGGGCCGATGAGCAGTTCTTC
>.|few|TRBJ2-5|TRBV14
CASARWKETQYF
TGTGCCAGCGCCAGGTGGAAAGAGACCCAGTACTTC
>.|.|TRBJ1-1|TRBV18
CASSPGGIVTEAFF
TGTGCCAGCTCACCAGGAGGGATCGTCACTGAAGCTTTCTTT
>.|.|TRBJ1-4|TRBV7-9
CASSLGLAGGGEKLFF
TGTGCCAGCAGCTTAGGATTGGCGGGGGGCGGTGAAAAACTGTTTTTT
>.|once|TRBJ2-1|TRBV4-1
CASSQAGQSSYNEQFF
TGCGCCAGCAGCCAAGCGGGTCAGAGCTCCTACAATGAGCAGTTCTTC
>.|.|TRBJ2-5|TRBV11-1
CASNDPRTTTQETQYF
TGTGCCAGCAACGATCCCCGGACTACCACACAAGAGACCCAGTACTTC
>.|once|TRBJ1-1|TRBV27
CATKSRDGSTEAFF
TGTGCCACCAAGTCCCGGGACGGCTCCACTGAAGCTTTCTTT
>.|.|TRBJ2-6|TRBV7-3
CASSRDPPAGANVLTF
TGTGCCAGCAGCCGGGACCCACCGGCTGGGGCCAACGTCCTGACTTTC
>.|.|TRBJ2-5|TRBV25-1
CASSDPWSKKYF
TGTGCCAGCAGTGACCCGTGGAGCAAAAAGTACTTC
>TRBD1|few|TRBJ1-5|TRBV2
CASNRDSLGGNQPQHF
TGTGCCAGCAACCGGGACAGCCTGGGGGGGAATCAGCCCCAGCATTTT